Shown below are 31 T cell receptor beta chains from a single sample sequenced in a study of blood T cell repertoires in COVID-19. Here immunoSEQ multiplex PCR was the method, and the copy in TCRdb shows in-frame clones only, minus some. Of around 100,000 clones listed, about 90% are singletons. Sample: peripheral blood. The receptors originated from a man aged 18 to 30 with COVID-19, enrolled during active disease.

The chain joins TRBV9 to TRBJ2-7; D perhaps matches TRBD2 (6 bases). V lost 0 bases, J lost 0 bases, and 13 bases lay in between. Germline V gene sequence: CDR1 SGDLS, CDR2 YYNGEE. This CDR3 has 16 amino acids. The CDR3 here is CASSVGVAASSYEQYF. CDR3 DNA: TGTGCCAGCAGCGTAGGGGTAGCGGCTAGCTCCTACGAGCAGTACTTC.

The V gene is TRBV12-3 or TRBV12-4, the J gene TRBJ1-2; D gene uncertain. V was cut by 8 bases and J by 3 bases, with 13 bases left in between. The CDR3 contains 13 residues. The CDR3 region is CASSPSEYYGYTF. The DNA for the CDR3 is TGTGCCAGCTCCCCCAGTGAATACTATGGCTACACCTTC.

The chain carries TRBV27 and TRBJ1-6; D is unclear. This CDR3 has 15 amino acids. Per the germline V gene, CDR1 is MNHEY and CDR2 is SMNVEV (reference sequence). V dropped 5 bases and J dropped 0 bases, with 8 bases sitting between them. The CDR3 here is CASSPPGSYNSPLHF. CDR3 nucleotide sequence: TGTGCCAGCAGTCCCCCGGGCTCCTATAATTCACCCCTCCACTTT.

The rearrangement uses TRBV28 and TRBJ1-2, with 9 nucleotides matching TRBD1. This CDR3 comprises 14 residues. Germline CDR1 and CDR2: MDHEN and SYDVKM. Trimming took 5 bases from V and 5 from J; bases not matched to a gene: 6. CDR3 DNA sequence: TGTGCCAGCAGTCTACAGGGGGCCGCTTATGGCTACACCTTC. Translating gives CASSLQGAAYGYTF.

This chain links TRBV28 with TRBJ2-5, with no clear D. Germline V lookup: CDR1 MDHEN, CDR2 SYDVKM. V lost 6 bases to trimming and J lost 0 bases, with 5 bases between them. The CDR3 runs to 12 residues. CDR3 amino acids: CASSRNQETQYF. CDR3 sequence (DNA): TGTGCCAGCAGCAGGAACCAAGAGACCCAGTACTTC.

This rearrangement joins TRBV24-1 to TRBJ2-1; possible D gene TRBD2, 5 bases. This CDR3 contains 13 residues. Germline CDR1 KGHDR, CDR2 SFDVKD. V was clipped by 6 bases and J by 1 base, with 6 bases between them. This CDR3 reads CATSRGSYNEQFF. Here the CDR3 DNA reads TGTGCCACCAGTCGGGGATCCTACAATGAGCAGTTCTTC.

The rearrangement uses TRBV5-1 and TRBJ2-2, with a weak D call TRBD2 (6 bases). The V and J ends lost 5 bases and 5 bases respectively, with 13 bases between them. CDR3 length: 14 residues. CDR1 and CDR2 (germline): SGHRS, YFSETQ. The CDR3 nucleotides read TGCGCCAGCAGTCTCACCCGGGAGACCGGGGAGCTGTTTTTT. It codes for CASSLTRETGELFF. The complete variable domain, with remaining parts taken from reference TRBV5-1 and TRBJ2-2, reads KAGVTQTPRYLIKTRGQQVTLSCSPISGHRSVSWYQQTPGQGLQFLFEYFSETQRNKGNFPGRFSGRQFSNSRSEMNVSTLELGDSALYLCASSLTRETGELFFGEGSRLTVL.

This chain links TRBV6-2 or TRBV6-3 with TRBJ2-2; TRBD1 agrees at 8 bases. This CDR3 has 17 residues. Germline trimming cut 3 bases from V and 1 base from J; bases unmatched to any gene: 7. The germline gives CDR1 MNHEY, CDR2 SVGEGT. The CDR3 spells CASSYPIDRGNTGELFF. DNA of the CDR3: TGTGCCAGCAGTTATCCTATAGACAGGGGGAACACCGGGGAGCTGTTTTTT.

The chain couples TRBV27 to TRBJ2-3, with 9 bases identical to TRBD2. The CDR3 extends over 16 amino acids. V dropped 5 bases and J dropped 2; count of bases not matched to a gene: 8. The V gene's germline CDR1 is MNHEY and CDR2 SMNVEV (reference sequence). The CDR3 loop reads CASSPRTSAHTDTQYF. The CDR3 region has the DNA TGTGCCAGCAGTCCTAGGACTAGCGCCCACACAGATACGCAGTATTTT.

The table lists this clone with a count of one. The V and J genes are TRBV9 and TRBJ2-7; 11 bases map to TRBD2. The V gene's germline CDR1 is SGDLS and CDR2 YYNGEE. This CDR3 has 15 residues. J was trimmed by 3 bases and V by 3 bases; bases with no gene match: 5. The CDR3 nucleotides read TGTGCCAGCAGCGCCTCGACTAGCGGGAACTACGAGCAGTACTTC. Protein sequence: CASSASTSGNYEQYF.

This clone came up a few times. This rearrangement joins TRBV9 to TRBJ2-2, with 7 bases that match TRBD2. CDR3 length equals 17 residues. Germline V CDR1 and CDR2: SGDLS, YYNGEE. V gave up 3 bases and J gave up 6 bases; unmatched junction bases: 14. The CDR3 protein is CASSASLKRAGAGELFF. The CDR3 nucleotides are TGTGCCAGCAGCGCATCCTTGAAGCGGGCGGGGGCCGGGGAGCTGTTTTTT.

The V gene is TRBV21-1, the J gene TRBJ2-2; TRBD1 reflects the table's D call only, with no check against the DNA. TRBV21-1 is an annotated pseudogene. The CDR3 totals 16 residues. DNA of the CDR3: TGTGCCAGGCGACCCCGGGACAGGGAGGACACCGGGGAGCTGTTTTTT. Translation gives CARRPRDREDTGELFF.

This clone has a single count. The chain uses TRBV9 and TRBJ2-7; D remains unclear. Germline lookup yields CDR1 SGDLS and CDR2 YYNGEE. V was pared by 0 bases and J by 2 bases, with 6 bases between. CDR3 length: 13 amino acids. This CDR3 reads CASSVGLTYEQYF. The CDR3 region has the DNA TGTGCCAGCAGCGTAGGACTGACCTACGAGCAGTACTTC.

This rearrangement joins TRBV27 to TRBJ2-1; D is uncertain. There are 14 residues in the CDR3. Trimming cost V 2 bases and J 3 bases, with 8 bases left between them. Germline-derived CDR1 and CDR2 are MNHEY and SMNVEV (reference sequence). The CDR3 bases are TGTGCCAGCAGTTTAGTAGCAAGCTACAATGAGCAGTTCTTC. Translation gives CASSLVASYNEQFF.

This chain links TRBV27 with TRBJ1-2; 8 nucleotides agree with TRBD1. This CDR3 spans 13 amino acids. Germline lookup yields CDR1 MNHEY and CDR2 SMNVEV (reference sequence). With V trimmed by 5 bases and J by 8 bases, 7 bases remained unmatched. The CDR3 is CASSPQTGVGYTF. In DNA, the CDR3 is TGTGCCAGCAGTCCACAGACAGGGGTGGGCTACACCTTC.

The chain carries TRBV19 and TRBJ1-2, with D uncertain. V was shortened by 3 bases and J by 8 bases, with 13 bases between the two germline ends. CDR1 is LNHDA, CDR2 SQIVND, per germline (reference sequence). The CDR3 has 13 amino acids. CDR3 DNA: TGTGCCAGTAGTATTCAAGGAGGTTGGGGCTACACCTTC. Translated, it gives CASSIQGGWGYTF.

V gene TRBV6-7 combines with J gene TRBJ2-7, with 8 positions matching TRBD1. TRBV6-7 is recorded as an ORF, its role being uncertain. This CDR3 contains 15 residues. J lost 4 bases, V lost 6 bases, and 11 bases had no gene match. CDR3 sequence reads: CASRATGAPGYEQYF. In nucleotides, the CDR3 is TGTGCCAGCAGAGCGACAGGGGCCCCCGGGTACGAGCAGTACTTC.

The J gene is TRBJ1-2, the V gene TRBV5-4, with a weak D call TRBD1 (5 bases). This CDR3 is built from 14 residues. The V end lost 4 bases, the J end lost 3 bases, and 13 bases lay between the germline ends. Germline V gene lookup returns CDR1 SGHNT and CDR2 YYREEE (reference sequence). The CDR3 spells CASSRIPTDYGYTF. As DNA, the CDR3 is TGTGCCAGCAGCCGAATACCGACAGACTATGGCTACACCTTC.

The chain has TRBV29-1 and TRBJ1-1; no clear D gene. The CDR3 loop spans 12 amino acids. Trimming took 3 bases from V and 5 from J, leaving 10 bases between them. The germline gives CDR1 SQVTM, CDR2 ANQGSEA. The CDR3 loop is CSVDGVGTEAFF. In nucleotides, the CDR3 is TGCAGCGTTGACGGGGTGGGGACTGAAGCTTTCTTT.

The rearrangement joins TRBV19 to TRBJ2-2; perhaps TRBD1 as D (6 bases). Germline CDR1 LNHDA, CDR2 SQIVND (reference sequence). V was clipped by 5 bases and J by 2 bases, with 9 bases between them. CDR3 length: 14 amino acids. CDR3 sequence: CASSLQGNTGELFF. The CDR3 DNA reads TGTGCCAGTAGTCTACAGGGAAACACCGGGGAGCTGTTTTTT.

V gene TRBV3-1 (or the pseudogene TRBV3-2) combines with J gene TRBJ1-5; D may be TRBD1 (6 bases). Trimming removed 0 bases from V and 2 bases from J, with 8 bases in between. The CDR3 is 15 residues long. Per the germline V gene, CDR1 is LGHDT and CDR2 is YNNKEL (reference sequence). The CDR3 reads CASSQEQGGNQPQHF. The CDR3 DNA sequence: TGTGCCAGCAGCCAAGAACAGGGTGGCAATCAGCCCCAGCATTTT.

The chain links TRBV19 to TRBJ1-1; a possible D gene is TRBD1 (6 bases). V lost 4 bases and J 0 bases, leaving 18 bases between the germline ends. Germline CDR1 reads LNHDA; CDR2 reads SQIVND (reference sequence). The CDR3 spans 17 residues. CDR3 amino acids: CASSRGRGGSVNTEAFF. The CDR3 nucleotides are TGTGCCAGTAGTAGGGGCAGGGGAGGGTCAGTGAACACTGAAGCTTTCTTT.

The chain is built from TRBV7-2 and TRBJ2-7, with TRBD1 matching 8 bases. In germline, CDR1 is SGHTA, CDR2 FQGNSA. V shed 3 bases, J shed 0 bases, and the junction held 4 bases outside the gene matches. CDR3 length: 15 amino acids. This CDR3 is CASSFGDRSSYEQYF. As DNA, the CDR3 is TGTGCCAGCAGCTTTGGGGACAGGAGCTCCTACGAGCAGTACTTC.

This chain links TRBV4-2 with TRBJ2-1; TRBD1 is a possible D gene (7 bases). The CDR3 loop spans 17 amino acids. V lost 0 bases to trimming and J lost 6 bases, with 18 bases between them. CDR1 and CDR2 from the germline V gene are LGHNA and YNFKEQ. The DNA for the CDR3 is TGTGCCAGCAGCCAAGATGTACTGGGAGGACAGGTCAATGAGCAGTTCTTC. Translation gives CASSQDVLGGQVNEQFF.

The genes are TRBV19 and TRBJ2-1; 7 positions match TRBD2. The germline V gene encodes CDR1 LNHDA and CDR2 SQIVND (reference sequence). Trimming took 3 bases from V and 7 from J; bases not matched to a gene: 6. The CDR3 runs to 14 residues. For the CDR3, the DNA is TGTGCCAGTAGTATTCAGCGGGATAATAATGAGCAGTTCTTC. Protein product: CASSIQRDNNEQFF.

The chain recombines TRBV12-3 or TRBV12-4 with TRBJ2-2, with D uncertain. The CDR3 sequence is 12 residues long. V was pared by 5 bases and J by 6 bases, with 7 bases between. CDR3 coding DNA: TGTGCCAGCAGTACTCACCCCGGGGAGCTGTTTTTT. Protein product: CASSTHPGELFF.

This clone has just one count. V usage is TRBV27 and J usage is TRBJ2-7, with TRBD1 matching 8 bases. This CDR3 is built from 15 residues. CDR1 and CDR2 (germline): MNHEY, SMNVEV (reference sequence). Losses at the gene ends were 4 bases for V and 2 bases for J; bases not matched to a gene: 7. The CDR3 bases are TGTGCCAGCAGTTCTTTGGGGGGACAGGCCTACGAGCAGTACTTC. It yields the protein CASSSLGGQAYEQYF.

The rearrangement joins TRBV19 to TRBJ2-2; D uncertain. This CDR3 comprises 11 residues. Deletions cut 6 bases from V and 6 bases from J, with 5 bases between. In germline, CDR1 is LNHDA, CDR2 SQIVND (reference sequence). The CDR3 DNA is TGTGCCAGTAGACTCTCCGGGGAGCTGTTTTTT. Residues: CASRLSGELFF.

V is TRBV30 and J is TRBJ1-6; the D is unclear. V dropped 3 bases and J dropped 7 bases, with 10 bases sitting between them. Germline V gene sequence: CDR1 GTSNPN, CDR2 SVGIG (reference sequence). The CDR3 extends over 13 amino acids. This CDR3 reads CAWSPVENSPLHF. Written as DNA, the CDR3 is TGTGCCTGGAGCCCGGTTGAAAATTCACCCCTCCACTTT.

The chain carries TRBV27 and TRBJ2-1; 12 nucleotides align to TRBD2. The germline V gene has CDR1 MNHEY and CDR2 SMNVEV (reference sequence). This CDR3 contains 16 residues. J lost 1 base, V lost 5 bases, and 3 bases had no gene match. In DNA form, the CDR3 reads TGTGCCAGCAGTCAAGGGACTAGCGGGTCCTACAATGAGCAGTTCTTC. It encodes CASSQGTSGSYNEQFF.

The chain uses TRBV29-1 and TRBJ1-2, with 7 bases that match TRBD1. The CDR3 has 14 residues. V was clipped by 2 bases and J by 3 bases; unmatched bases: 6. Per germline, CDR1 SQVTM and CDR2 ANQGSEA. CDR3 region: CSVESRGAYYGYTF. CDR3 DNA sequence: TGCAGCGTTGAATCCAGGGGGGCGTACTATGGCTACACCTTC.